This entry lists 14 T cell receptor beta chains sequenced from one sample in a study of identical twins. TCRdb itself ran the 5' RACE reads through MiXCR, one entry per CDR3 protein. Found here are some 260,000 distinct CDR3 sequences, around 15% of them singletons; the top ten hold approximately 8.8%. Sequenced: memory (CD45RO+) T cells sorted from blood. Receptors originate from a woman between 18 and 29 years old in good health.

This clonotype has more than one count but fewer than ten. The CDR3 nucleotides read TGTGCCAGCAGTGAATGGGGACAGGGGGTCACAGATACGCAGTATTTT. As protein: CASSEWGQGVTDTQYF. The chain carries TRBV25-1 and TRBJ2-3; 11 bases are a match to TRBD1. CDR3 length: 16 residues. Per germline, CDR1 MGHDK and CDR2 SYGVNS. The J segment lost 2 bases and the V segment lost 1 base, leaving 2 bases of the junction unmatched.

This clonotype occurred many times. The CDR3 nucleotides are TGTGCCAGCAGCCAAGTCGAGCGGGGGGGCTGGGAGACCCAGTACTTC. Residues: CASSQVERGGWETQYF. The V gene is TRBV14, the J gene TRBJ2-5; 10 bases align to TRBD2. CDR3 size: 16 residues. The V segment lost 1 base and the J segment 5 bases; nucleotides outside the gene matches: 7. CDR1 and CDR2 from the germline V gene are SGHDN and FVKESK.

The chain couples TRBV19 to TRBJ2-1, with a possible D match to TRBD2 (5 bases). Trimming removed 6 bases at V and 4 bases at J, with 10 bases between. Germline CDR1 reads LNHDA; CDR2 reads SQIVND (reference sequence). This CDR3 has 13 amino acids. The CDR3 bases are TGTGCCAGTAGCCCAGCGGCTTACAATGAGCAGTTCTTC. It specifies CASSPAAYNEQFF.

The V call is TRBV29-1, the J call TRBJ2-5; no definite D call. The CDR3 runs to 13 residues. The germline gives CDR1 SQVTM, CDR2 ANQGSEA. The V end lost 4 bases, the J end lost 5 bases, and 14 bases lay between the germline ends. CDR3 coding DNA: TGCAGCGTTGGCGGTAGGGTGGGGGAGACCCAGTACTTC. It yields the protein CSVGGRVGETQYF.

The sample holds many counts of this clonotype. V and J are TRBV10-3 and TRBJ2-3; D perhaps matches TRBD2 (6 bases). CDR1 is ENHRY and CDR2 is SYGVKD in the germline V gene. The CDR3 covers 15 residues. V was clipped by 11 bases and J by 2 bases, with 20 bases between them. The CDR3 is CAVGGSTANTDTQYF. CDR3 nucleotide sequence: TGTGCCGTGGGGGGTAGCACAGCCAACACAGATACGCAGTATTTT.

This clonotype was detected only a few times. This chain uses TRBV6-1 with TRBJ2-7, with a weak D call TRBD2 (5 bases). Germline V lookup: CDR1 MNHNS, CDR2 SASEGT. The CDR3 loop spans 14 amino acids. V dropped 5 bases and J dropped 5 bases, with 16 bases sitting between them. The CDR3 reads CASSPSASRNEQYF. In DNA, the CDR3 is TGTGCCAGCAGTCCCTCCGCTAGCCGAAACGAGCAGTACTTC.

There are a few counts of this clonotype. The chain employs TRBV30 and TRBJ1-2; D remains ambiguous. The CDR3 sequence is 16 residues long. Per the germline V gene, CDR1 is GTSNPN and CDR2 is SVGIG (reference sequence). The germline V and J ends were trimmed by 5 bases and 5 bases, with 24 bases remaining between them. CDR3 bases: TGTGCCTGGGGACTCCCCGGGTTTGGATCGGGGTATGGCTACACCTTC. Its protein product is CAWGLPGFGSGYGYTF.

This chain connects TRBV2 to TRBJ2-3; D is possibly TRBD2 (5 bases). The germline V gene encodes CDR1 SNHLY and CDR2 FYNNEI. V gave up 2 bases and J gave up 2 bases, with 11 bases separating them. This CDR3 comprises 15 residues. CDR3 region: CASSENGVPTDTQYF. DNA for the CDR3: TGTGCCAGCAGTGAAAACGGGGTCCCCACAGATACGCAGTATTTT.

This clonotype was seen only a few times. V and J are TRBV11-2 and TRBJ2-1, with D perhaps matching TRBD1 (6 bases). Trimming cost V 3 bases and J 2 bases, with 8 bases left between them. Germline CDR1 reads SGHAT; CDR2 reads FQNNGV. The CDR3 is made up of 14 amino acids. This CDR3 reads CASSLGDTYNEQFF. The DNA for the CDR3 is TGTGCCAGCAGCTTGGGGGACACCTACAATGAGCAGTTCTTC.

There are a few counts of this clonotype. The V and J genes are TRBV7-9 and TRBJ1-1; 7 bases are shared with TRBD1. CDR3 size: 14 residues. The V gene end was trimmed by 3 bases and the J gene end by 1 base; junction bases not matched to a gene: 2. Germline loops: CDR1 SEHNR, CDR2 FQNEAQ (reference sequence). For the CDR3, the DNA is TGTGCCAGCAGCTTCCGGGACAGGAACACTGAAGCTTTCTTT. Encoded protein: CASSFRDRNTEAFF. The variable domain in full, completed from reference TRBV7-9 and TRBJ1-1, reads DTGVSQNPRHKITKRGQNVTFRCDPISEHNRLYWYRQTLGQGPEFLTYFQNEAQLEKSRLLSDRFSAERPKGSFSTLEIQRTEQGDSAMYLCASSFRDRNTEAFFGQGTRLTVV.

This clonotype was detected only a few times. CDR3 protein: CASSLVGGFQETQYF. The CDR3 DNA is TGTGCCAGCAGCTTAGTAGGGGGGTTCCAAGAGACCCAGTACTTC. This chain links TRBV7-9 with TRBJ2-5, with D perhaps assigned TRBD1 or TRBD2 (6 bases each). Germline CDR1 SEHNR, CDR2 FQNEAQ (reference sequence). The CDR3 is 15 residues long. V was shortened by 1 base and J by 1 base, with 10 bases between the two germline ends.

This clonotype was seen a handful of times. The rearrangement uses TRBV7-9 and TRBJ2-5; 9 bases fit TRBD1. Germline-derived CDR1 and CDR2 are SEHNR and FQNEAQ (reference sequence). CDR3 length equals 16 residues. The ends lost 3 bases at V and 3 bases at J; junction bases unmatched: 8. The CDR3 protein is CASSFPQGDREETQYF. The DNA for the CDR3 is TGTGCCAGCAGCTTCCCACAAGGGGACAGGGAAGAGACCCAGTACTTC.

The chain couples TRBV7-2 to TRBJ1-5, with TRBD1 as a possible D gene (6 bases). The CDR3 has 14 residues. Between the trimmed V and J ends, which lost 4 bases and 4 bases, there was a span of 11 bases. The V gene's germline CDR1 is SGHTA and CDR2 FQGNSA. The CDR3 sequence is CASSSTGFNQPQHF. The CDR3 region has the DNA TGTGCCAGCAGCTCGACAGGCTTTAATCAGCCCCAGCATTTT.

This clonotype has only a few counts. The genes are TRBV6-1 and TRBJ1-3; a possible D gene is TRBD1 (5 bases). V was clipped by 1 base and J by 1 base, with 8 bases between them. Germline V lookup: CDR1 MNHNS, CDR2 SASEGT. CDR3 size: 15 residues. CDR3 DNA sequence: TGTGCCAGCAGTGAAGATGCAGGGTCTGGAAACACCATATATTTT. Translating it yields CASSEDAGSGNTIYF.